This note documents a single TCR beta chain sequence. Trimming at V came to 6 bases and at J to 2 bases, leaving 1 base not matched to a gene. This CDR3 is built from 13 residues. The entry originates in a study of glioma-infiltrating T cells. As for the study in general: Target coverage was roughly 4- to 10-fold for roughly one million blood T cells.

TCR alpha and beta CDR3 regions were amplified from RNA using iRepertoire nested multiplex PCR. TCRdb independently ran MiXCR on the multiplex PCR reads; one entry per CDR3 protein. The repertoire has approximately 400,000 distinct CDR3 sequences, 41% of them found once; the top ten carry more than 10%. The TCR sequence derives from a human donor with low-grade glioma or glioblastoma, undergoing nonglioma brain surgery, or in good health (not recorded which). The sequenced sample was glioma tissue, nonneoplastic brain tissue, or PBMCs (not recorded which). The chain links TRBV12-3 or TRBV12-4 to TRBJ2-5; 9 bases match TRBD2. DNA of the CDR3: TGTGCCAGCAGGACTAGCGGACAAGAGACCCAGTACTTC. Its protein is CASRTSGQETQYF.